Reported below is one T cell receptor (beta chain). In the original processing: From reference gene primer amplification, estimates of nucleated cell counts were derived. Sequenced by immunoSEQ multiplex PCR; TCRdb stores in-frame clones only, minus some. The V and J calls and clone size were taken over from that table, and D and trimming were inferred from the DNA. The sample lists 120,000 to 150,000 clones; 65% to 85% were seen once. These data belong to a study of blood T cell repertoires in COVID-19. The overall study: Collection of acute and convalescent COVID-19 samples took place in the United States, Italy and Spain. Sources were T cells, B-cell-depleted T cells, or PBMCs; the material itself was cDNA or gDNA.

The receptor comes from a man in his fifties with active or convalescent COVID-19. Sequencing was carried out using peripheral blood.

The CDR3 coding sequence is TGTGCCAGCAGCGCGGGACTGCTTCTTTTTGGTGAAAAACTGTTTTTT. Its protein product is CASSAGLLLFGEKLFF. J is TRBJ1-4 and V is TRBV9; the D gene is possibly TRBD1 (5 bases). Deletions cut 3 bases from V and 7 bases from J, with 19 bases between. There are 16 residues in the CDR3. Germline values: CDR1 SGDLS, CDR2 YYNGEE.